The clone carrying this T cell receptor (beta chain) was seen repeatedly, ten times or more. To make TCR beta libraries, researchers used iRepertoire HTBI primers and Arm-PCR of CDR3 regions. Each CDR3 protein is one row after TCRdb ran MiXCR on the multiplex PCR reads. The sample holds roughly 450,000 distinct CDR3 sequences, 20% seen once. The data belong to a study of regulatory T cells in long-lasting Graves disease. Time point noted: persistent/refractory GD, antithyroid drugs over 5 years with positive TRAb. TCR sequences were obtained from RNA taken from PBMCs. Germline CDR1 reads MDHEN; CDR2 reads SYDVKM. The CDR3 has 15 residues. With 6 bases clipped from V and 8 bases from J, the junction kept 9 bases outside the gene matches.

This clonotype was obtained from a female donor with Graves disease. The chain is built from TRBV28 and TRBJ2-6, with 8 bases matching TRBD1. The sample was peripheral blood mononuclear cells (PBMCs), taken when the disease was refractory, from a patient treated with antithyroid drugs. The CDR3 nucleotides are TGTGCCAGCAGCTTCGAGACAGGGGACTCCAACGTCCTGACTTTC. This gives the protein CASSFETGDSNVLTF.